The clone carrying this T cell receptor (beta chain) came up a few times. Its antigen is not identified. Documented treatment: some 20 received Ad26.COV2.S at low or high dose, single or two shots; about five received placebo; per-sample allocation not given. Collection of the samples took place on day 63 after the first injection of vaccine or placebo. Profiled with immunoSEQ multiplex PCR; TCRdb holds only in-frame clones, not every one. This sample has some 300,000 clones; around 84% occur once, and the top ten carry under 2%. This entry belongs to a study of Ad26.COV2.S vaccination and SARS-CoV-2 variants. Points from the study as a whole: Reported post-vaccination CD8+ and CD4+ T cell responses to spike showed substantial breadth.

The germline CDR1 and CDR2 sequences are GTSNPN and SVGIG (reference sequence). The length of the CDR3 is 12 residues. Trimming shortened V by 7 bases and J by 1 base, and 10 bases separated the two germline ends. V gene TRBV30 combines with J gene TRBJ1-2; a weak D match, TRBD1 (6 bases). Sequences were derived from peripheral blood, sampled in a trial of Ad26.COV2.S vaccine versus placebo. This TCR derives from a person between 18 and 65 years old who received the Ad26.COV2.S COVID-19 vaccine or a placebo. The DNA of the CDR3 is TGTGCCTCAGGACAGATTAACTATGGCTACACCTTC. This translates into CASGQINYGYTF.